The 18 T cell receptor beta chains listed next were all sequenced from one sample in a study of T cells in Graves' hyperthyroidism and ophthalmopathy. From RNA transcripts, TCR beta CDR3 regions were amplified. First-round RT-PCR with HTBI primers amplified the TCR CDR3 region. TCRdb called the multiplex PCR reads again in MiXCR, with one record for every CDR3 protein. The sample has fewer than 400,000 distinct CDR3 sequences; roughly 17% are singletons. Material: blood. These receptors all come from a man aged 25-45 years with Graves' hyperthyroidism.

V gene TRBV10-3 combines with J gene TRBJ1-3; TRBD1 might be the D (6 bases). Germline CDR1 ENHRY, CDR2 SYGVKD. CDR3 length equals 14 residues. V was pared by 6 bases and J by 3 bases, with 12 bases between. The CDR3 protein is CAISQGIDGNTIYF. The CDR3 coding sequence is TGTGCCATCAGCCAGGGGATAGATGGAAACACCATATATTTT.

This clonotype turned up a few times. The J gene is TRBJ2-7, the V gene TRBV14, with 10 nucleotides matching TRBD2. V was pared by 1 base and J by 4 bases, with 4 bases of the junction left unmatched. The CDR3 runs 15 residues. CDR1 is SGHDN, CDR2 FVKESK, per germline. The CDR3 protein is CASSQALAGTYEQYF. In DNA, the CDR3 is TGTGCCAGCAGCCAAGCACTAGCGGGAACATACGAGCAGTACTTC.

Ten or more counts support this clonotype. V gene TRBV7-3 combines with J gene TRBJ1-1, with D uncertain. The ends were cut back, 5 bases at V and 3 bases at J, with 13 bases in the middle. This CDR3 region has 14 residues. Germline V gene data show CDR1 as SGHTA and CDR2 as FQGTGA. The DNA for the CDR3 is TGTGCCAGCAGCCCGGTCGCGTGGGACACTGAAGCTTTCTTT. This codes for CASSPVAWDTEAFF.

This clonotype was found a few times. The chain employs TRBV3-1 and TRBJ1-2; D may be TRBD1 (5 bases). The V end lost 3 bases, the J end lost 5 bases, and 10 bases lay between the germline ends. The germline CDR1 and CDR2 sequences are LGHDT and YNNKEL (reference sequence). The CDR3 is 13 amino acids. CDR3 sequence (DNA): TGTGCCAGCAGCCACAGGGTTGAGTATGGCTACACCTTC. Protein: CASSHRVEYGYTF.

This clonotype has just a few counts. The J gene is TRBJ1-2, the V gene TRBV2; no reliable D call. Germline V CDR1 and CDR2: SNHLY, FYNNEI. This CDR3 has 11 residues. V was trimmed by 4 bases and J by 8 bases, leaving 8 bases between them. The DNA for the CDR3 is TGTGCCAGCAGTGTTGAGGAGGGCTACACCTTC. Amino acid sequence: CASSVEEGYTF.

For this clonotype: A much larger clone lies a single base off, so this may be a read error. The gene calls are TRBV7-9 and TRBJ2-7; 12 bases match TRBD1. The CDR3 length is 15 residues. Germline V lookup: CDR1 SEHNR, CDR2 FQNEAQ (reference sequence). CDR3 nucleotides: TGTGCCGGCAGCCTAGCGGGGACAGGGGGCTCCGAGCAGTACTTC. Protein product: CAGSLAGTGGSEQYF.

V is TRBV20-1 and J is TRBJ2-3, with TRBD2 matching 12 bases. CDR3 length: 15 amino acids. The germline gives CDR1 DFQATT, CDR2 SNEGSKA (reference sequence). V lost 5 bases, J lost 3 bases, and 6 bases stayed unmatched. CDR3: CSAPLGTSGTDTQYF. The CDR3 bases are TGCAGTGCTCCATTAGGGACTAGCGGGACAGATACGCAGTATTTT.

This clonotype was seen a handful of times. The chain is built from TRBV12-3 or TRBV12-4 and TRBJ1-3, with 7 bases lining up with TRBD1. With 5 bases clipped from V and 0 bases from J, the junction kept 10 bases outside the gene matches. The CDR3 totals 17 residues. For the CDR3, the DNA is TGTGCCAGCAGTCCCCGGGACAGCCAGAACTCTGGAAACACCATATATTTT. Translated: CASSPRDSQNSGNTIYF.

The chain couples TRBV20-1 to TRBJ1-2; D may be TRBD1 (5 bases). Germline values: CDR1 DFQATT, CDR2 SNEGSKA (reference sequence). The germline V and J ends were trimmed by 3 bases and 4 bases, with 12 bases remaining between them. The CDR3 totals 13 residues. The CDR3 spells CSASLARAYGYTF. The CDR3 DNA reads as TGCAGTGCTAGTCTCGCCAGGGCCTATGGCTACACCTTC.

The sample holds many counts of this clonotype. CDR3 sequence: CASNPRDTNNEQFF. Written as DNA, the CDR3 is TGTGCCAGCAACCCCCGGGACACAAACAATGAGCAGTTCTTC. The chain links TRBV12-3 or TRBV12-4 to TRBJ2-1; the D gene is possibly TRBD1 (6 bases). This CDR3 comprises 14 residues. The V and J ends lost 7 bases and 5 bases respectively, with 15 bases between them.

This CDR3 is CASSLNAAGDGYTF. The CDR3 DNA reads TGTGCCAGCAGCTTAAATGCGGCAGGGGATGGCTACACCTTC. The rearrangement joins TRBV7-9 to TRBJ1-2; possible D gene TRBD1, 6 bases. The CDR3 runs 14 residues. Trimming took 2 bases from V and 6 from J, leaving 13 bases between them. Germline lookup yields CDR1 SEHNR and CDR2 FQNEAQ (reference sequence).

This clonotype was seen repeatedly, ten times or more. The chain joins TRBV24-1 to TRBJ2-5; a weak D match, TRBD1 (5 bases). The V gene lost 0 bases and the J gene lost 0 bases, with 10 bases spanning the gap. CDR1 and CDR2 from the germline V gene are KGHDR and SFDVKD. The CDR3 has 16 residues. CDR3 region: CATSDLGADYQETQYF. CDR3 sequence (DNA): TGTGCCACCAGTGATTTGGGGGCAGATTACCAAGAGACCCAGTACTTC.

This clonotype was found a few times. In nucleotides, the CDR3 is TGCAGTGCTAGAGATCCCGCTTCTTCCAGGGGGCTGGGGGCGCAGTTCTTC. Translating gives CSARDPASSRGLGAQFF. The rearrangement joins TRBV20-1 to TRBJ2-1; 8 bases match TRBD1. The CDR3 covers 17 residues. V lost 0 bases, J lost 12 bases, and 19 bases stayed unmatched. Per the germline V gene, CDR1 is DFQATT and CDR2 is SNEGSKA (reference sequence).

This clonotype was observed a few times. The J gene is TRBJ2-7, the V gene TRBV7-9; possible D gene TRBD1, 6 bases. Deletions cut 5 bases from V and 5 bases from J, with 22 bases between. This CDR3 has 16 residues. CDR1 and CDR2 (germline): SEHNR, FQNEAQ (reference sequence). In DNA, the CDR3 is TGTGCCAGCAGCCCCATTAGGGGGAGAGCCCTTCACGAGCAGTACTTC. Residues: CASSPIRGRALHEQYF. Together with reference TRBV7-9 and TRBJ2-7, the CDR3 gives the full variable domain: DTGVSQNPRHKITKRGQNVTFRCDPISEHNRLYWYRQTLGQGPEFLTYFQNEAQLEKSRLLSDRFSAERPKGSFSTLEIQRTEQGDSAMYLCASSPIRGRALHEQYFGPGTRLTVT.

Points on this clonotype: A much larger clone lies a single base off, so this may be a read error. The chain employs TRBV2 and TRBJ2-7; D gene ambiguous. This CDR3 has 13 residues. Germline V gives CDR1 SNHLY, CDR2 FYNNEI. The CDR3 is CAPRPRTFYEQYF. The DNA for the CDR3 is TGTGCACCCCGACCGAGAACCTTCTACGAGCAGTACTTC. Filled out from reference TRBV2 and TRBJ2-7, the complete variable domain reads EPEVTQTPSHQVTQMGQEVILRCVPISNHLYFYWYRQILGQKVEFLVSFYNNEISEKSEIFDDQFSVERPDGSNFTLKIRSTKLEDSAMYFCAPRPRTFYEQYFGPGTRLTVT.

Regarding this clonotype: Just one base apart from a much larger clone, this may be a read error. The genes are TRBV30 and TRBJ2-2, with 9 bases identical to TRBD1. The CDR3 runs 15 residues. Per the germline V gene, CDR1 is GTSNPN and CDR2 is SVGIG (reference sequence). The DNA of the CDR3 is TGTGCCTGGAGTTCCGACAGGGGGACCACCGGGGAGCCGTTTTTT. It yields the protein CAWSSDRGTTGEPFF.

This clonotype came up once. J is TRBJ2-1 and V is TRBV12-3 or TRBV12-4; D is tentatively TRBD1 or TRBD2 (5 bases each). The CDR3 loop spans 22 amino acids. Trimming cost V 3 bases and J 0 bases, with 30 bases left between them. The CDR3 DNA follows: TGTGCCAGCAGTTTTTGGGGACGGGGTTTGGGCCCGAGGCGGAGCTCCTACAATGAGCAGTTCTTC. It encodes CASSFWGRGLGPRRSSYNEQFF.

This clonotype was counted between two and nine times. V is TRBV29-1 and J is TRBJ1-1; the D gene is possibly TRBD1 (5 bases). CDR1 SQVTM and CDR2 ANQGSEA come from the germline V gene. The CDR3 sequence is 12 residues long. CDR3 residues: CSHRGWNTEAFF. DNA for the CDR3: TGCAGTCACCGGGGGTGGAACACTGAAGCTTTCTTT.